The next 27 T cell receptor beta chains were all read from a single sample in a study of blood T cells in healthy people across ages. Together with a sample-barcoded 5' primer, a J-beta primer mix was included in a second PCR lasting roughly 6 to 12 cycles. TCRdb fed the 5' RACE reads into MiXCR, producing one record per CDR3 protein. Among 650,000 or so distinct CDR3 sequences listed, about 50% were seen once. Sequenced material: blood. These receptors came from an elderly woman in good health.

This clonotype occurred a few times. This chain connects TRBV7-9 to TRBJ2-2; no clear D. The CDR3 has 16 amino acids. Between the trimmed V and J ends, which lost 11 bases and 0 bases, there was a span of 19 bases. CDR1 and CDR2 (germline): SEHNR, FQNEAQ (reference sequence). CDR3 sequence reads: CAGQATLTANTGELFF. The DNA of the CDR3 is TGTGCCGGGCAGGCCACCCTCACCGCGAACACCGGGGAGCTGTTTTTT. The full variable domain, rest sourced from reference TRBV7-9 and TRBJ2-2, is DTGVSQNPRHKITKRGQNVTFRCDPISEHNRLYWYRQTLGQGPEFLTYFQNEAQLEKSRLLSDRFSAERPKGSFSTLEIQRTEQGDSAMYLCAGQATLTANTGELFFGEGSRLTVL.

Comment on this clonotype: A much larger clone lies one base from this, so it may be a read error. The genes are TRBV9 and TRBJ2-3; 8 bases fit TRBD1. CDR3 length: 14 amino acids. Germline lookup yields CDR1 SGDLS and CDR2 YYNGEE. CDR3: CASSVEGGTGTQYF. CDR3 in DNA: TGTGCCAGCAGCGTAGAAGGGGGGACAGGTACGCAGTATTTT.

This clonotype was picked up many times. The rearrangement joins TRBV6-5 to TRBJ2-7, with D uncertain. This CDR3 spans 15 amino acids. V was shortened by 0 bases and J by 2 bases, with 11 bases between the two germline ends. The germline V gene encodes CDR1 MNHEY and CDR2 SVGAGI. CDR3 amino acids: CASSYSSAFPYEQYF. CDR3 nucleotide sequence: TGTGCCAGCAGTTACTCGTCGGCTTTTCCCTACGAGCAGTACTTC.

As concerns this clonotype: The final CDR3 position lacks the conserved phenylalanine or tryptophan, pointing to a likely read error. V and J are TRBV9 and TRBJ2-1; 8 bases match TRBD2. Germline assignment: CDR1 SGDLS and CDR2 YYNGEE. CDR3 length: 19 residues. The J segment lost 7 bases and the V segment lost 0 bases, leaving 18 bases of the junction unmatched. In nucleotides, the CDR3 is TGTGCCAGCAGCGTAGCTACCCGCCCGATAGCGGGATCGATGAATGAGCAGTTCTTA. As protein: CASSVATRPIAGSMNEQFL.

This sequence joins TRBV5-1 and TRBJ2-5; 12 nucleotides agree with TRBD2. This CDR3 spans 16 amino acids. Germline trimming cut 0 bases from V and 5 bases from J; bases unmatched to any gene: 5. In germline, CDR1 is SGHRS, CDR2 YFSETQ. The CDR3 is CASSLGLAGVGETQYF. CDR3 nucleotide sequence: TGCGCCAGCAGCTTGGGACTAGCGGGAGTTGGGGAGACCCAGTACTTC.

CDR3 bases: TGTGCCAGCAGCTTACGGACAGACAACACCGGGGAGCTGTTTTTT. It translates to CASSLRTDNTGELFF. The V and J genes are TRBV7-7 and TRBJ2-2; D perhaps matches TRBD1 (6 bases). Germline CDR1 reads SSHAT; CDR2 reads FNYEAQ (reference sequence). There are 15 residues in the CDR3. V was clipped by 2 bases and J by 2 bases, with 9 bases between them.

The count of this clonotype is one. The chain's CDR3 is CASRWTGRGGYTF. CDR3 bases: TGTGCCAGCAGGTGGACAGGGAGGGGTGGCTACACCTTC. V and J are TRBV28 and TRBJ1-2; the match to TRBD1 covers 8 bases. CDR1 and CDR2 from the germline V gene are MDHEN and SYDVKM. The J segment lost 7 bases and the V segment lost 6 bases, leaving 7 bases of the junction unmatched. This CDR3 contains 13 residues.

The CDR3 region has the DNA TGTGCCTGGAGACTGACAGGGGGAAATCAGCCCCAGCATTTT. It encodes CAWRLTGGNQPQHF. The chain carries TRBV30 and TRBJ1-5; 9 bases match TRBD1. This CDR3 is built from 14 residues. V dropped 3 bases and J dropped 4; count of bases not matched to a gene: 4. In germline, CDR1 is GTSNPN, CDR2 SVGIG (reference sequence).

Ten or more counts support this clonotype. The CDR3 region is CASSSPGTGDIQYF. Here the CDR3 DNA reads TGTGCCAGCAGCTCCCCCGGGACAGGGGACATTCAGTACTTC. This sequence joins TRBV11-2 and TRBJ2-4; 10 nucleotides agree with TRBD1. J gave up 8 bases and V 4 bases, and 5 bases lay outside the gene matches. This CDR3 region has 14 residues. Germline CDR1 reads SGHAT; CDR2 reads FQNNGV.

In this sample, this clonotype turned up many times. The gene calls are TRBV9 and TRBJ2-1, with TRBD1 as a possible D gene (8 bases). V shed 2 bases and J shed 9 bases, with 18 bases lying between them. CDR3 length: 15 amino acids. Germline V gene lookup returns CDR1 SGDLS and CDR2 YYNGEE. CDR3 loop: CASSVVQGGVGEQFF. The CDR3 nucleotides read TGTGCCAGCAGCGTCGTACAGGGGGGGGTTGGTGAGCAGTTCTTC.

In its sample, this clonotype was seen many times. The chain combines TRBV20-1 with TRBJ2-1, with D perhaps matching TRBD1 (6 bases). The CDR3 is 14 residues long. CDR1 DFQATT and CDR2 SNEGSKA come from the germline V gene (reference sequence). Trimming took off 0 bases at V and 3 bases at J, with 9 bases between the two ends. The chain's CDR3 is CSARDGTIYNEQFF. The CDR3 DNA reads as TGCAGTGCTAGAGATGGGACAATCTACAATGAGCAGTTCTTC.

The chain recombines TRBV29-1 with TRBJ2-7; no clear D gene. The CDR3 covers 14 residues. CDR1 is SQVTM and CDR2 is ANQGSEA in the germline V gene. Trimming left V 3 bases short and J 7 bases short, with 19 bases between. CDR3 region: CSVDSATYYNEQYF. CDR3 in DNA: TGCAGCGTTGACTCAGCGACCTATTACAATGAGCAGTACTTC.

In this sample, this clonotype turned up a few times. The rearrangement uses TRBV28 and TRBJ2-1; the D is unclear. Germline loops: CDR1 MDHEN, CDR2 SYDVKM. Trimming removed 3 bases at V and 8 bases at J, with 11 bases between. This CDR3 region has 13 residues. The CDR3 loop reads CASSLVSKHEQFF. CDR3 in DNA: TGTGCCAGCAGTTTGGTTAGCAAGCATGAGCAGTTCTTC.

This chain uses TRBV12-3 or TRBV12-4 with TRBJ1-2, with 9 bases lining up with TRBD1. The ends lost 5 bases at V and 8 bases at J; junction bases unmatched: 12. This CDR3 has 15 residues. The CDR3 sequence: CASSPEIQGAQGYTF. CDR3 in DNA: TGTGCCAGCAGTCCCGAGATACAGGGGGCGCAAGGCTACACCTTC.

This clonotype was recorded many times. This chain uses TRBV20-1 with TRBJ2-3; possible D gene TRBD2, 5 bases. Trimming left V 3 bases short and J 6 bases short, with 16 bases between. The CDR3 spans 14 residues. From germline, CDR1 is DFQATT and CDR2 SNEGSKA (reference sequence). The CDR3 is CSASRTAFLDTQYF. CDR3 bases: TGCAGTGCTAGTAGGACTGCCTTTCTCGATACGCAGTATTTT.

This clonotype was counted ten times or more. This chain links TRBV2 with TRBJ2-4, with 7 bases aligning to TRBD1. CDR1 is SNHLY, CDR2 FYNNEI, per germline. V lost 4 bases to trimming and J lost 0 bases; unmatched junction nucleotides: 3. The CDR3 is 15 residues long. CDR3: CASSGDSLAKNIQYF. Here the CDR3 DNA reads TGTGCCAGCAGTGGGGACAGCTTAGCCAAAAACATTCAGTACTTC.

The V call is TRBV5-1, the J call TRBJ1-1; D may be TRBD1 (6 bases). Deletions cut 4 bases from V and 4 bases from J, with 17 bases between. The CDR3 is 15 residues long. Germline V gives CDR1 SGHRS, CDR2 YFSETQ. CDR3 residues: CASSGRRGAVTEAFF. The CDR3 coding sequence is TGCGCCAGCAGCGGGCGACGGGGGGCTGTCACTGAAGCTTTCTTT.

This chain links TRBV7-9 with TRBJ1-5; D gene unclear. This CDR3 spans 13 amino acids. Germline CDR1 and CDR2: SEHNR and FQNEAQ (reference sequence). V was pared by 7 bases and J by 9 bases, with 16 bases between. The CDR3 loop reads CASTATGIGPQHF. In DNA, the CDR3 is TGTGCCAGCACCGCGACCGGGATAGGGCCCCAGCATTTT.

J is TRBJ2-5 and V is TRBV28; 12 nucleotides line up with TRBD2. Germline V lookup: CDR1 MDHEN, CDR2 SYDVKM. The CDR3 has 20 amino acids. Trimming cost V 3 bases and J 2 bases; bases outside gene matches: 16. The CDR3 sequence is CASSLPPPGLAGKLQETQYF. DNA of the CDR3: TGTGCCAGCAGTTTGCCCCCACCCGGACTAGCGGGGAAACTTCAAGAGACCCAGTACTTC.

This chain connects TRBV28 to TRBJ2-7; the D is unclear. Trimming left V 6 bases short and J 3 bases short, with 12 bases between. The CDR3 runs 13 residues. Germline CDR1 MDHEN, CDR2 SYDVKM. CDR3 sequence: CASSPVVYYEQYF. CDR3 nucleotides: TGTGCCAGCAGCCCTGTCGTTTACTACGAGCAGTACTTC. The entire variable domain, with the rest obtained from reference TRBV28 and TRBJ2-7, is as follows: DVKVTQSSRYLVKRTGEKVFLECVQDMDHENMFWYRQDPGLGLRLIYFSYDVKMKEKGDIPEGYSVSREKKERFSLILESASTNQTSMYLCASSPVVYYEQYFGPGTRLTVT.

This clonotype has at least ten counts. A much more abundant neighbour one base away suggests this may be a read error. This chain links TRBV6-4 with TRBJ2-3, with D possibly matching TRBD2 (6 bases). Germline CDR1 reads MRHNA; CDR2 reads SNTAGT. This CDR3 is 16 amino acids long. V gave up 2 bases and J gave up 1 base, with 13 bases separating them. The CDR3 DNA reads as TGTGCCAGCAGTGACGGAGCGGGTCCGGGCACAGATACGCAGTATTTT. It specifies CASSDGAGPGTDTQYF.

This clonotype has at least ten counts. The chain combines TRBV5-1 with TRBJ1-1, with 7 nucleotides matching TRBD1. V gave up 6 bases and J gave up 4 bases; unmatched junction bases: 6. The CDR3 contains 13 residues. Germline V gives CDR1 SGHRS, CDR2 YFSETQ. This CDR3 is CASNTGDGTEAFF. DNA of the CDR3: TGCGCCAGCAACACAGGGGATGGCACTGAAGCTTTCTTT.

This clonotype appeared once. This may come from a read error, since a much larger clone is one base off. V and J are TRBV5-1 and TRBJ2-1; a weak D match, TRBD1 (6 bases). This CDR3 is 15 amino acids long. Germline V lookup: CDR1 SGHRS, CDR2 YFSETQ. V lost 3 bases and J lost 4, with 14 bases in between. Written as DNA, the CDR3 is TGCGCCAGCAGCTCCTCGGACAGAAAATACAATGAGCAGTTCTTC. It translates to CASSSSDRKYNEQFF.

This clonotype was detected only a few times. The chain carries TRBV15 and TRBJ1-5; D might be TRBD1 (5 bases). The V and J ends lost 0 bases and 0 bases respectively, with 12 bases between them. CDR3 length: 17 residues. Germline V gene lookup returns CDR1 LNHNV and CDR2 YYDKDF (reference sequence). The CDR3 reads CATSRDRGGHSNQPQHF. CDR3 nucleotides: TGTGCCACCAGCAGAGATCGGGGCGGTCATAGCAATCAGCCCCAGCATTTT. The full variable domain, with the rest looked up from reference TRBV15 and TRBJ1-5, is DAMVIQNPRYQVTQFGKPVTLSCSQTLNHNVMYWYQQKSSQAPKLLFHYYDKDFNNEADTPDNFQSRRPNTSFCFLDIRSPGLGDTAMYLCATSRDRGGHSNQPQHFGDGTRLSIL.

The chain combines TRBV9 with TRBJ2-1; TRBD1 matches at 9 bases. Germline V lookup: CDR1 SGDLS, CDR2 YYNGEE. The CDR3 extends over 12 amino acids. With V trimmed by 2 bases and J by 15 bases, 6 bases remained unmatched. CDR3 in DNA: TGTGCCAGCAGCGTTGACAGGGGGAGGATGTTCTTC. Translating it yields CASSVDRGRMFF.

The gene calls are TRBV20-1 and TRBJ2-2; 12 positions match TRBD2. The CDR3 is 16 residues long. The J segment lost 7 bases and the V segment lost 1 base, leaving 7 bases of the junction unmatched. Looked up from germline, CDR1 is DFQATT and CDR2 is SNEGSKA (reference sequence). This CDR3 reads CSARVRTSGINGELFF. The CDR3 nucleotides read TGCAGTGCTAGAGTACGGACTAGCGGGATTAACGGGGAGCTGTTTTTT.

As to this clonotype: At one end, the junction sequence differs from germline, possibly due to a read error. The chain has TRBV2 and TRBJ2-3; the D gene is possibly TRBD2 (6 bases). From germline, CDR1 is SNHLY and CDR2 FYNNEI. The CDR3 extends over 14 amino acids. The CDR3 DNA reads as TGTGCCAGCAGTGGGAGGGCCCGCACAGATACGCTGTATTTT. Translated, it gives CASSGRARTDTLYF.